This T cell receptor beta chain is from a study of T-cell memory formation after mild COVID-19. Across the study: TCR clustering was largely donor specific.

The V gene lost 2 bases and the J gene lost 0 bases, with 8 bases spanning the gap. The CDR3 consists of 15 residues. Whole-study results and caveats: Contracting CD8+ clones were enriched in EMRA, CD4+ mainly in CM and EM. Contracting clones from day 15 to 85 had balanced CD4/CD8; later expanders favoured CD4+.

In the case of this clonotype: Its antigen is still unknown.

5'RACE primed from the constant segment yielded TCR alpha and TCR beta cDNA libraries bearing sample barcodes and UMIs. TCRdb re-called the 5' RACE reads through MiXCR, storing one row per CDR3 protein. Among around 470,000 distinct CDR3 sequences listed, around 18% were seen once. The V call is TRBV12-3 or TRBV12-4, the J call TRBJ1-3; D remains ambiguous. Sequenced: PBMCs or a T cell subset sorted from them (not recorded which). The TCR was taken from an adult woman who had mild COVID-19 (a few samples of this study predate the infection). Cell type and time point are not known. The CDR3 nucleotides read TGTGCCAGCAGTTTACTGATTAGCTCTGGAAACACCATATATTTT. Protein sequence: CASSLLISSGNTIYF.